The T cell receptor (beta chain) under discussion was sequenced for a study of cytomegalovirus exposure and HLA in healthy donors. Nominally healthy donors provided the samples, though records likely missed some immune exposures. Notes on this clone: Its antigen is not identified.

Amplification used 60 Vbeta primers and 13 Jbeta primers. Here immunoSEQ multiplex PCR was the method, and the copy in TCRdb shows in-frame clones only, minus some. The sample records about 80,000 clones, about 77% being singletons. The germline V and J ends were trimmed by 3 bases and 3 bases, with 15 bases remaining between them. The CDR3 consists of 15 residues. CDR1 MRHNA and CDR2 SNTAGT come from the germline V gene. Findings and caveats of the study: CMV serostatus was the sole immune exposure data available. There were some public TCRs occurring in many donors, but most TCR sequences were rare.

J is TRBJ2-7 and V is TRBV6-4, with TRBD1 as a possible D gene (6 bases). The TCR sequence derives from a man aged 45 to 65 in good health and CMV-seronegative. The sequencing sample was made of PBMCs. CDR3 region: CASSEVVAGDYEQYF. DNA for the CDR3: TGTGCCAGCAGTGAAGTCGTGGCAGGGGACTACGAGCAGTACTTC.